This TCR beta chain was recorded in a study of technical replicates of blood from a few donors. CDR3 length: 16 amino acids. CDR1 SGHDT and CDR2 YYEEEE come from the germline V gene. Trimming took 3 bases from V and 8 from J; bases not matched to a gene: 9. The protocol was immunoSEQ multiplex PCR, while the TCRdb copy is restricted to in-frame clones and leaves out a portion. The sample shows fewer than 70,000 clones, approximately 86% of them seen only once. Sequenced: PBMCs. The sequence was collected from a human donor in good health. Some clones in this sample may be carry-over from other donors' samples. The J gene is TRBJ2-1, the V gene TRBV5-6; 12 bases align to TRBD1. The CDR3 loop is CASSSDGTGGFDEQFF. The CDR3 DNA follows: TGTGCCAGCAGCTCCGACGGGACAGGGGGCTTCGATGAGCAGTTCTTC.